Shown below are 3 T cell receptor beta chains from a single sample sequenced in a study of T cells in Graves' hyperthyroidism and ophthalmopathy. What was amplified from RNA transcripts were TCR beta CDR3 regions. In the first-round RT-PCR of the TCR CDR3, the HTBI primer set was used. TCRdb re-called the multiplex PCR reads with MiXCR, one entry per CDR3 protein. Found here are about 52,000 distinct CDR3 sequences, roughly half of them singletons; the top ten hold approximately 9.1%. Sequencing was carried out using blood. These receptors originate from a woman aged 45-60 years with Graves' ophthalmopathy.

This clonotype has a count of ten or more. The CDR3 region is CASSHRQQGPPSGANVLTF. CDR3 bases: TGTGCCAGCAGTCACCGACAACAGGGTCCCCCTTCTGGGGCCAACGTCCTGACTTTC. The V call is TRBV6-6, the J call TRBJ2-6, with a weak D call TRBD1 (6 bases). The CDR3 has 19 amino acids. V was cut by 5 bases and J by 1 base, with 21 bases left in between. Germline V gene sequence: CDR1 MNHNY, CDR2 SVGAGI (reference sequence).

This chain connects TRBV20-1 to TRBJ2-3; 13 nucleotides agree with TRBD2. V shed 6 bases, J shed 3 bases, and the junction held 6 bases outside the gene matches. This CDR3 has 15 amino acids. CDR1 and CDR2 (germline): DFQATT, SNEGSKA (reference sequence). CDR3: CSAHLTSGGTDTQYF. CDR3 coding DNA: TGCAGTGCCCACCTGACTAGCGGGGGGACAGATACGCAGTATTTT.

To note about this clonotype: Relative to the germline gene, one junction end is altered; a read error may explain this. The chain recombines TRBV20-1 with TRBJ2-1, with TRBD2 matching over 9 bases. This CDR3 spans 15 amino acids. Germline V gene lookup returns CDR1 DFQATT and CDR2 SNEGSKA (reference sequence). In nucleotides, the CDR3 is TGCAGTGCGGCCTCGGCGGGGGGGCCTGCCAATGAGCAGCTCTTC. Protein sequence: CSAASAGGPANEQLF.